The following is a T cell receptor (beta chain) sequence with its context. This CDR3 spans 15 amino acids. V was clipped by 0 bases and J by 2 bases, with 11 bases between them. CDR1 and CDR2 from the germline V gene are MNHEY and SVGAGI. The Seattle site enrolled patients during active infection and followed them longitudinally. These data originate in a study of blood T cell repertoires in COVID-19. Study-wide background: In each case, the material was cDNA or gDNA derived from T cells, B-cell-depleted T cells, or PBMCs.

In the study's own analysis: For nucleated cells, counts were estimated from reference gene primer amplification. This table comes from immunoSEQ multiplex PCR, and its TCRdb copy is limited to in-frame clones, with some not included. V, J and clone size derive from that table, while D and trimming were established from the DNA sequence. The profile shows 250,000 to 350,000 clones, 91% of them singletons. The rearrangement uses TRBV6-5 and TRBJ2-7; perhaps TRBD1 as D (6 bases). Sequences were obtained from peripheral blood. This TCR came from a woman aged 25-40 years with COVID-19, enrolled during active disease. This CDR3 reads CASSYSRDTTYEQYF. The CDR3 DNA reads TGTGCCAGCAGTTACTCCCGGGACACTACCTACGAGCAGTACTTC.